This TCR beta chain originates from a study of human T cells and chemical hapten exposure. Between the trimmed V and J ends, which lost 5 bases and 3 bases, there was a span of 19 bases. The V gene's germline CDR1 is ENHRY and CDR2 SYGVKD. CDR3 length equals 16 residues. Time point described: patch test 1, 2 weeks after DPC sensitization. Treatment reported: therapeutic diphenylcyclopropenone sensitization with weekly scalp DPC. Unfractionated whole blood was the source of the extracted total RNA. Authors' methods: Per-sample TCR counts ranged from about 23,224 to 750,000, median around 100,000. TCRdb re-derived calls from the RACE reads in MiXCR, one entry per CDR3 protein. TCRdb's processing, not the study's, gives the V and J calls here. The table lists tens of thousands of distinct CDR3 sequences, about an eighth of them singletons. This clonotype was observed a handful of times.

The specimen comprised whole blood, sampled in connection with sensitization to the hapten diphenylcyclopropenone (DPC). This TCR came from a woman aged 60-75 years with alopecia areata. Some clones in this sample may be carry-over from other donors' samples. The chain recombines TRBV10-3 with TRBJ1-2, with a tentative D call TRBD1 (6 bases). The CDR3 region is CAISSSIGRGYYGYTF. The DNA of the CDR3 is TGTGCCATCAGTTCATCAATTGGCAGGGGATACTATGGCTACACCTTC.